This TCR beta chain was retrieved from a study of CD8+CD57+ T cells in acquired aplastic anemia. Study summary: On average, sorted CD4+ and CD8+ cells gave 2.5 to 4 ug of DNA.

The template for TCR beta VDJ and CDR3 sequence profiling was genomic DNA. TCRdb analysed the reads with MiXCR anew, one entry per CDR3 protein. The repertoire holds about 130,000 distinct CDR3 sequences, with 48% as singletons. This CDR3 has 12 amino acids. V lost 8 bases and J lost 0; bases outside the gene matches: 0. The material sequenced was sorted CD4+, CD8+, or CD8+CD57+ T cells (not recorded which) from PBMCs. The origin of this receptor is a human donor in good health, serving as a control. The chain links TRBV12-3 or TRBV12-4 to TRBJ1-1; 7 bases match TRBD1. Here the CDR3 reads CASGQVNTEAFF. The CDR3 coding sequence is TGTGCCAGCGGACAGGTGAACACTGAAGCTTTCTTT.